This T cell receptor (beta chain) comes out of a study of cytomegalovirus exposure and HLA in healthy donors. The PCR ran on 60 Vbeta and 13 Jbeta primers. Some clones are missing from TCRdb's copy, which holds only in-frame ones; the method was immunoSEQ multiplex PCR. The sample has some 120,000 clones; around 74% are singletons. With regard to this clone: Its antigen is not known.

Per germline, CDR1 MNHNS and CDR2 SASEGT. This CDR3 is built from 12 residues. V was shortened by 0 bases and J by 13 bases, with 13 bases between the two germline ends. Notes on the study in general: After further analysis at a later stage, 16,951 TCR beta sequences were associated with HLA alleles at 0.05 false discovery rate. Researchers counted over 150 TCR beta chains as cytomegalovirus-associated. When analyzed later, a missense DCLRE1C variant was found to be linked to TCR beta V- and J-gene trimming. Per a prior analysis, the majority of TCR beta V segments were productive roughly 87% or roughly 30% of the time.

This chain links TRBV6-1 with TRBJ2-7; a weak D match, TRBD2 (6 bases). Sample: PBMCs. This TCR derives from a woman in her fifties or sixties in good health and CMV-seropositive. The CDR3, as DNA: TGTGCCAGCAGTGAAGCCCCCGGGGGTCCCTACTTC. Its protein is CASSEAPGGPYF.